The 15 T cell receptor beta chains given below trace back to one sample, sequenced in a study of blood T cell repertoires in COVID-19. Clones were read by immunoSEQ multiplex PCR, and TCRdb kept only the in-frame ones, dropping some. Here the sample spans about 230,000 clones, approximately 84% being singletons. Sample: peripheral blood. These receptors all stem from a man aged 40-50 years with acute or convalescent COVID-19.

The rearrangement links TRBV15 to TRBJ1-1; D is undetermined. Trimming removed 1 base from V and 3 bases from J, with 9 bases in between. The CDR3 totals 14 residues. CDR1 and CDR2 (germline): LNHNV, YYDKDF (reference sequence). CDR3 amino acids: CATSRVRGYTEAFF. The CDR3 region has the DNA TGTGCCACCAGCAGAGTGCGCGGATACACTGAAGCTTTCTTT. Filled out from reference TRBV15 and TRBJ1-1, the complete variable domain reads DAMVIQNPRYQVTQFGKPVTLSCSQTLNHNVMYWYQQKSSQAPKLLFHYYDKDFNNEADTPDNFQSRRPNTSFCFLDIRSPGLGDTAMYLCATSRVRGYTEAFFGQGTRLTVV.

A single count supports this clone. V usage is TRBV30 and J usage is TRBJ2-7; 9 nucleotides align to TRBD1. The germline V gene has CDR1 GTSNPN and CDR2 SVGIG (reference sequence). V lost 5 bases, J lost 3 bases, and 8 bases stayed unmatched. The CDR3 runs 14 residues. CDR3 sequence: CAWGTGTGIYEQYF. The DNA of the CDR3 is TGTGCCTGGGGAACCGGGACAGGGATCTACGAGCAGTACTTC.

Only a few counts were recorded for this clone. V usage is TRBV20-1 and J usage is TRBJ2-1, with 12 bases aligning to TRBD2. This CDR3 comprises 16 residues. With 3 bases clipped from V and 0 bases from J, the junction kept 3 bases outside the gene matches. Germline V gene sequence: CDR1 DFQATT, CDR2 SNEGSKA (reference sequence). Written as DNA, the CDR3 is TGCAGTGCTAGTCGGACTAGCGGGGCCTCCTACAATGAGCAGTTCTTC. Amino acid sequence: CSASRTSGASYNEQFF.

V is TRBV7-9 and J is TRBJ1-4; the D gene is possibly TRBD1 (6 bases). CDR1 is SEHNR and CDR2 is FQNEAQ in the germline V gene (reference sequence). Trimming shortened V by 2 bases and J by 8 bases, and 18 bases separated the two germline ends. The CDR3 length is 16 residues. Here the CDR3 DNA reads TGTGCCAGCAGCTTAAGGACAGCTCCGTCAGGGGAAAAACTGTTTTTT. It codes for CASSLRTAPSGEKLFF. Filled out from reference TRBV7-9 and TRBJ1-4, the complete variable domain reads DTGVSQNPRHKITKRGQNVTFRCDPISEHNRLYWYRQTLGQGPEFLTYFQNEAQLEKSRLLSDRFSAERPKGSFSTLEIQRTEQGDSAMYLCASSLRTAPSGEKLFFGSGTQLSVL.

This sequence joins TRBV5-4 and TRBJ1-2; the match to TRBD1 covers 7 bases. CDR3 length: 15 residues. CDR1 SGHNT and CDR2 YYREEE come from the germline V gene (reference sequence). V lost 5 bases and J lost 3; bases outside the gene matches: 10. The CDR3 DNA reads TGTGCCAGCAGTTTTCTTGACAGGGTGGACTATGGCTACACCTTC. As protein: CASSFLDRVDYGYTF. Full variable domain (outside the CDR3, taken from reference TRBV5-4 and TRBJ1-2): ETGVTQSPTHLIKTRGQQVTLRCSSQSGHNTVSWYQQALGQGPQFIFQYYREEENGRGNFPPRFSGLQFPNYSSELNVNALELDDSALYLCASSFLDRVDYGYTFGSGTRLTVV.

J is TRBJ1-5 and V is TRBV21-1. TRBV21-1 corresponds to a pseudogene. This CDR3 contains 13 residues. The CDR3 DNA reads TGTGCCAGCAGCAAAGGGGGGGGTGGGCCCCAGCATTTT. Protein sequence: CASSKGGGGPQHF.

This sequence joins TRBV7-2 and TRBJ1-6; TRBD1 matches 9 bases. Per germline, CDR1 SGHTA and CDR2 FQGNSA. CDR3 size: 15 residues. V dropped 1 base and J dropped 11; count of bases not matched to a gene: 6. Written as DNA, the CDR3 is TGTGCCAGCAGCTTAGGGGGACAGGGAAGGACACCCCTCCACTTT. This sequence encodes CASSLGGQGRTPLHF.

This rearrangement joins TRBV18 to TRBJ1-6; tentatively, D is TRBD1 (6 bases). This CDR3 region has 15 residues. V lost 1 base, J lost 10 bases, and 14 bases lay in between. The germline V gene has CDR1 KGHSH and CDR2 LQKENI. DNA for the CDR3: TGTGCCAGCTCACCACTACAGGGCTCGGACTCACCCCTCCACTTT. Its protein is CASSPLQGSDSPLHF.

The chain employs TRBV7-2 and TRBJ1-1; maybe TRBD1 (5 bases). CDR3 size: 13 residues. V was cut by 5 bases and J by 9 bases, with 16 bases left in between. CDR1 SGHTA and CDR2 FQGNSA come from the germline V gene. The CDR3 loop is CASSRWGGGQAFF. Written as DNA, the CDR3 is TGTGCCAGCAGCCGCTGGGGGGGAGGTCAAGCTTTCTTT.

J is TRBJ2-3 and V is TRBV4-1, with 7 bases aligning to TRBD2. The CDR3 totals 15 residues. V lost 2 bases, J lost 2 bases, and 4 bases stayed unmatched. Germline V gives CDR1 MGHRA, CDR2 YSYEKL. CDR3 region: CASSQTAGDTDTQYF. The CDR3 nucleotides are TGCGCCAGCAGCCAAACCGCGGGGGACACAGATACGCAGTATTTT.

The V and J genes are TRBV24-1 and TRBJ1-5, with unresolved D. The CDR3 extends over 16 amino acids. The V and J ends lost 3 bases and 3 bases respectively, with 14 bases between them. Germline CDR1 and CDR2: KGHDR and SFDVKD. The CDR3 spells CATSDPGSSNNQPQHF. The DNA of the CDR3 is TGTGCCACCAGTGATCCGGGGTCTAGTAACAATCAGCCCCAGCATTTT.

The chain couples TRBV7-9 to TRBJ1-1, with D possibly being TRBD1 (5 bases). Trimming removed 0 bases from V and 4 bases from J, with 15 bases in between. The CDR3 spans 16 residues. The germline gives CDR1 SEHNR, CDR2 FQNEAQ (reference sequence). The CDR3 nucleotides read TGTGCCAGCAGCTTAGCCGGGCAGGGATCAAGCACTGAAGCTTTCTTT. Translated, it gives CASSLAGQGSSTEAFF.

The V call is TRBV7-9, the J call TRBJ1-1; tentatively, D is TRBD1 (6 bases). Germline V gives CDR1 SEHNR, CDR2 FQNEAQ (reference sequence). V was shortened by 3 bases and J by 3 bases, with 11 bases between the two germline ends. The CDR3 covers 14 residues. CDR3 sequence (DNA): TGTGCCAGCAGCTTGCTTTCAGGGGACACTGAAGCTTTCTTT. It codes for CASSLLSGDTEAFF. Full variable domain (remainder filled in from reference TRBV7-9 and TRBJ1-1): DTGVSQNPRHKITKRGQNVTFRCDPISEHNRLYWYRQTLGQGPEFLTYFQNEAQLEKSRLLSDRFSAERPKGSFSTLEIQRTEQGDSAMYLCASSLLSGDTEAFFGQGTRLTVV.

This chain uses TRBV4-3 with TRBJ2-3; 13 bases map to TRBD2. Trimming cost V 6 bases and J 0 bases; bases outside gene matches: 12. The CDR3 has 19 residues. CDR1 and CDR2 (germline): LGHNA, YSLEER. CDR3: CASSKEGTSGTTSTDTQYF. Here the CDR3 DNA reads TGCGCCAGCAGTAAGGAAGGGACTAGCGGGACCACTAGCACAGATACGCAGTATTTT.

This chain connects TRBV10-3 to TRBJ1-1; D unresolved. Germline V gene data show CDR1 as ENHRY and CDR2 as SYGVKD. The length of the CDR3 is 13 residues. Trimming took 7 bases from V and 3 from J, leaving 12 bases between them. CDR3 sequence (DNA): TGTGCCATCACCGAAGCGGTGTACACTGAAGCTTTCTTT. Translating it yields CAITEAVYTEAFF.